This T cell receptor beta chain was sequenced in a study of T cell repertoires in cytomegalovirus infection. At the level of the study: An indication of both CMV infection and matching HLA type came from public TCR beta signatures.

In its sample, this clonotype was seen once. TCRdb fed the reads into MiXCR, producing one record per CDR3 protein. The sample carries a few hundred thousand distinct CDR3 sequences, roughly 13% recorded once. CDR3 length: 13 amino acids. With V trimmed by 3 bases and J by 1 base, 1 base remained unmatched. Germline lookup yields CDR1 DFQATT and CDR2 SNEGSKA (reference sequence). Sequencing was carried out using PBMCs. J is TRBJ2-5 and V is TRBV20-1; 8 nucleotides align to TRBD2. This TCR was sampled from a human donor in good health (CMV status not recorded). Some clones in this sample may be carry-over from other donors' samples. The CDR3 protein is CSASGLAQETQYF. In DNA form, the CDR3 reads TGCAGTGCTAGCGGACTAGCCCAAGAGACCCAGTACTTC.